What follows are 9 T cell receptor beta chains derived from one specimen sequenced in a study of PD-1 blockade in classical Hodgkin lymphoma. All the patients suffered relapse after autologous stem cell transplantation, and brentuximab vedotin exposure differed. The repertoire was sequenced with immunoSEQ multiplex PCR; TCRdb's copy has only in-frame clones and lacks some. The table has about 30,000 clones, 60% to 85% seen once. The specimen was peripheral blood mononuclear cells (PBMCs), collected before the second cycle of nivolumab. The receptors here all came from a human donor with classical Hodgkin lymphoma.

CDR3 amino acids: CATSRDQGPGKEQYF. The DNA for the CDR3 is TGTGCCACCAGCAGAGATCAAGGCCCCGGGAAGGAGCAGTACTTC. The V gene is TRBV15, the J gene TRBJ2-7; D may be TRBD2 (5 bases). V lost 0 bases to trimming and J lost 7 bases, with 16 bases between them. The CDR3 length is 15 residues. Germline-derived CDR1 and CDR2 are LNHNV and YYDKDF (reference sequence). The whole variable domain, remainder taken from reference TRBV15 and TRBJ2-7, is DAMVIQNPRYQVTQFGKPVTLSCSQTLNHNVMYWYQQKSSQAPKLLFHYYDKDFNNEADTPDNFQSRRPNTSFCFLDIRSPGLGDTAMYLCATSRDQGPGKEQYFGPGTRLTVT.

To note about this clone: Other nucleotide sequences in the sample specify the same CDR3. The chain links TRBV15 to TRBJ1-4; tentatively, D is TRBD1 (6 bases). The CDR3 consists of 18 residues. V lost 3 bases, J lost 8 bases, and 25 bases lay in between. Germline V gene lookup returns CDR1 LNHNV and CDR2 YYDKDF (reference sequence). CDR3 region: CATSRSLISGGDGEKLFF. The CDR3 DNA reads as TGTGCCACCAGCAGGTCTCTAATTTCGGGGGGCGATGGCGAAAAACTGTTTTTT.

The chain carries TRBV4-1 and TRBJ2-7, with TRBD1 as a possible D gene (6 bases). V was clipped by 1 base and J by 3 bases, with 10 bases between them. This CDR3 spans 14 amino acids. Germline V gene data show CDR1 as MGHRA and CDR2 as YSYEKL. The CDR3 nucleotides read TGCGCCAGCAGCCAAGCGGGACACCTCTACGAGCAGTACTTC. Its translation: CASSQAGHLYEQYF.

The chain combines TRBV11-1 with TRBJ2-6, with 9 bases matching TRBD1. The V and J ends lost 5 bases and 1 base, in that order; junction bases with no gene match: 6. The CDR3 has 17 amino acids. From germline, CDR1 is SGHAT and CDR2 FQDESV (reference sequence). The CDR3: CASSGDRALSGANVLTF. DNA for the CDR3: TGTGCCAGCAGCGGGGACAGGGCCTTGTCTGGGGCCAACGTCCTGACTTTC.

In DNA, the CDR3 is TGCGCCAGCAGCCAAGATCTGGATACGCAGTATTTT. It specifies CASSQDLDTQYF. The chain carries TRBV4-1 and TRBJ2-3; D unclear. Trimming pared 0 bases from V and 6 bases from J, leaving 4 bases between. CDR1 MGHRA and CDR2 YSYEKL come from the germline V gene. This CDR3 is built from 12 residues.

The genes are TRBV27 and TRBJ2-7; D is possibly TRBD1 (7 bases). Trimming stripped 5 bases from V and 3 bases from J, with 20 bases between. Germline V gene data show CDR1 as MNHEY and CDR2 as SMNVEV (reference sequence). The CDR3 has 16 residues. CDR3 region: CASSDSGGYSFYEQYF. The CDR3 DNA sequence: TGTGCCAGCAGTGACTCAGGGGGGTATTCGTTCTACGAGCAGTACTTC.

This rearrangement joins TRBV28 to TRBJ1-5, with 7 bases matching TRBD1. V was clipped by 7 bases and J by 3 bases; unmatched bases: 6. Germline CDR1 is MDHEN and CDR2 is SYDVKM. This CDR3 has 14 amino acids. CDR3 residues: CASKGTAANQPQHF. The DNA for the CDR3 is TGTGCCAGCAAAGGGACAGCTGCCAATCAGCCCCAGCATTTT.

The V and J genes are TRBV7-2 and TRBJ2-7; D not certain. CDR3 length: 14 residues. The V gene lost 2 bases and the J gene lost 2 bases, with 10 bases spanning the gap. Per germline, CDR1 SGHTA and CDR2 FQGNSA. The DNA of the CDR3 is TGTGCCAGCAGCTTAACGCCTGGCGCCTACGAGCAGTACTTC. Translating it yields CASSLTPGAYEQYF.

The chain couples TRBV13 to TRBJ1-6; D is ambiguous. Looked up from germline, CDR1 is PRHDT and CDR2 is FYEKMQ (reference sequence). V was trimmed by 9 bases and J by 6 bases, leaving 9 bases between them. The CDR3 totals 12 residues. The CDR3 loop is CASKAVNSPLHF. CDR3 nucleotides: TGTGCCAGTAAGGCTGTTAATTCACCCCTCCACTTT.